Listed here are 13 T cell receptor beta chains from one sample, sequenced in a study of shared clonotypes between healthy human individuals. Clones were sequenced by immunoSEQ multiplex PCR, and TCRdb holds only the in-frame ones, with some missing. The top ten hold 1% to 1.5% of the sample, which has over a million clones, approximately 97% seen once. The sample comprised naive CD4+ T cells sorted from blood. Subset denoted: CD45RA+ positively selected. Every receptor here comes from a young man in good health.

This chain uses TRBV27 with TRBJ1-5; TRBD1 aligns across 8 bases. The trim removed 7 bases at V and 1 base at J, leaving 12 bases unmatched. CDR3 length: 17 amino acids. CDR1 and CDR2 from the germline V gene are MNHEY and SMNVEV (reference sequence). The CDR3 is CASNPRGQLRSNQPQHF. Here the CDR3 DNA reads TGTGCCAGCAACCCCAGGGGGCAATTGAGAAGCAATCAGCCCCAGCATTTT.

The rearrangement uses TRBV27 and TRBJ2-7, with D possibly matching TRBD1 (5 bases). The CDR3 is 13 amino acids. Germline assignment: CDR1 MNHEY and CDR2 SMNVEV (reference sequence). Trimming stripped 5 bases from V and 4 bases from J, with 12 bases between. The CDR3 protein is CASSRGLVYEQYF. Here the CDR3 DNA reads TGTGCCAGCAGTAGGGGTTTAGTATACGAGCAGTACTTC.

The CDR3 sequence: CASSLDRGTDTQYF. Written as DNA, the CDR3 is TGCGCCAGCAGCTTGGACAGGGGCACAGATACGCAGTATTTT. The chain combines TRBV5-1 with TRBJ2-3; D might be TRBD1 (6 bases). Germline CDR1 SGHRS, CDR2 YFSETQ. This CDR3 has 14 amino acids. V was cut by 0 bases and J by 1 base, with 6 bases left in between.

The J gene is TRBJ2-2, the V gene TRBV6-6; 12 nucleotides align to TRBD1. Trimming removed 2 bases from V and 8 bases from J; junction bases left unmatched: 3. The CDR3 totals 15 residues. In germline, CDR1 is MNHNY, CDR2 SVGAGI (reference sequence). The CDR3 is CASSYGTGGGGELFF. As DNA, the CDR3 is TGTGCCAGCAGTTACGGGACAGGGGGCGGTGGGGAGCTGTTTTTT.

Concerning this clone itself: The sample carries other DNA sequences with the same CDR3. The V and J genes are TRBV20-1 and TRBJ1-1; D gene ambiguous. CDR1 is DFQATT, CDR2 SNEGSKA, per germline (reference sequence). CDR3 size: 10 residues. V was clipped by 1 base and J by 8 bases, with 5 bases between them. The CDR3 DNA sequence: TGCAGTGCTAGAGGACGGGAAGCTTTCTTT. Translated: CSARGREAFF.

This clone was observed once. The identical CDR3 is also encoded by other nucleotide sequences in the sample. The V gene is TRBV9, the J gene TRBJ2-3; 9 bases fit TRBD2. The CDR3 runs 15 residues. Germline V gene lookup returns CDR1 SGDLS and CDR2 YYNGEE. The ends lost 1 base at V and 1 base at J; junction bases unmatched: 1. The DNA for the CDR3 is TGTGCCAGCAGCGTATTAGCGGGAGGCACAGATACGCAGTATTTT. The encoded protein is CASSVLAGGTDTQYF.

This clone was observed a single time. The chain recombines TRBV6-5 with TRBJ2-7; the match to TRBD2 covers 9 bases. Germline loops: CDR1 MNHEY, CDR2 SVGAGI. V trimming: 4 bases; J trimming: 0 bases; junction bases outside the gene matches: 7. This CDR3 region has 16 residues. Written as DNA, the CDR3 is TGTGCCAGCAGTTTCTTGTTAGCGGGAGTCTCCTACGAGCAGTACTTC. Protein: CASSFLLAGVSYEQYF.

The V gene is TRBV2, the J gene TRBJ2-3, with 7 bases aligning to TRBD2. The ends lost 5 bases at V and 1 base at J; junction bases unmatched: 15. The germline V gene encodes CDR1 SNHLY and CDR2 FYNNEI. The CDR3 sequence is 18 residues long. DNA for the CDR3: TGTGCCAGCAGTAGGGCGGGGGACTTCAGGAACGGCACAGATACGCAGTATTTT. Translation: CASSRAGDFRNGTDTQYF.

The gene calls are TRBV5-1 and TRBJ1-2; D remains ambiguous. V lost 4 bases and J 8 bases, leaving 15 bases between the germline ends. Germline V gene sequence: CDR1 SGHRS, CDR2 YFSETQ. This CDR3 region has 13 residues. In DNA form, the CDR3 reads TGCGCCAGCAGCCGAGCAGAACCTCCGGGCTACACCTTC. Translating it yields CASSRAEPPGYTF. Full variable domain (missing parts from reference TRBV5-1 and TRBJ1-2): KAGVTQTPRYLIKTRGQQVTLSCSPISGHRSVSWYQQTPGQGLQFLFEYFSETQRNKGNFPGRFSGRQFSNSRSEMNVSTLELGDSALYLCASSRAEPPGYTFGSGTRLTVV.

The chain employs TRBV19 and TRBJ2-3, with 8 bases aligning to TRBD1. In germline, CDR1 is LNHDA, CDR2 SQIVND (reference sequence). The CDR3 has 14 amino acids. The ends lost 4 bases at V and 1 base at J; junction bases unmatched: 1. For the CDR3, the DNA is TGTGCCAGTAGTACGGGACAGGGCACAGATACGCAGTATTTT. It is translated as CASSTGQGTDTQYF.

The J gene is TRBJ2-1, the V gene TRBV4-2; 8 nucleotides agree with TRBD1. The length of the CDR3 is 15 residues. Germline-derived CDR1 and CDR2 are LGHNA and YNFKEQ. V lost 4 bases and J lost 11; bases outside the gene matches: 13. The CDR3 DNA follows: TGTGCCAGCAGCCCCTCGGACAGGGAAGGGGTTAAGCAGTTCTTC. Its protein is CASSPSDREGVKQFF.

The chain recombines TRBV5-4 with TRBJ2-5, with no clear D. CDR3 length: 12 amino acids. V lost 4 bases and J lost 0, with 4 bases in between. From germline, CDR1 is SGHNT and CDR2 YYREEE (reference sequence). CDR3 amino acids: CASSKNQETQYF. The CDR3 DNA reads as TGTGCCAGCAGCAAAAACCAAGAGACCCAGTACTTC.

The rearrangement links TRBV18 to TRBJ2-7, with 11 bases that match TRBD2. Germline values: CDR1 KGHSH, CDR2 LQKENI. J lost 0 bases, V lost 1 base, and 2 bases had no gene match. This CDR3 comprises 16 residues. The CDR3 spells CASSPQTSGTSYEQYF. CDR3 sequence (DNA): TGTGCCAGCTCACCACAGACTAGCGGGACCTCCTACGAGCAGTACTTC. The full variable domain, its missing parts supplied by reference TRBV18 and TRBJ2-7, is NAGVMQNPRHLVRRRGQEARLRCSPMKGHSHVYWYRQLPEEGLKFMVYLQKENIIDESGMPKERFSAEFPKEGPSILRIQQVVRGDSAAYFCASSPQTSGTSYEQYFGPGTRLTVT.